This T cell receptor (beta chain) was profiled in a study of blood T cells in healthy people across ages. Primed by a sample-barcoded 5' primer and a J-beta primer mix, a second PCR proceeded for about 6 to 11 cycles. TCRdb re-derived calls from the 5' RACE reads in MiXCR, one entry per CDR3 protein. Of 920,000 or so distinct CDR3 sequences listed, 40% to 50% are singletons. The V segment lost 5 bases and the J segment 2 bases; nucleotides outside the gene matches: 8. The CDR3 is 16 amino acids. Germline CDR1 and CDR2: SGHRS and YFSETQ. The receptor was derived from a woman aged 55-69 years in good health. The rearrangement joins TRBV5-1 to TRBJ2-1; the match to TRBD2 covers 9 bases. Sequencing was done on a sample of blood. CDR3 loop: CASSPMTSGAYNEQFF. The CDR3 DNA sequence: TGCGCCAGCAGTCCCATGACTAGCGGAGCCTACAATGAGCAGTTCTTC.